This T cell receptor beta chain was profiled in a study of T cell repertoires in cytomegalovirus infection. Across the study: CMV infection together with matching HLA type was indicated by public TCR beta signatures.

About this clonotype itself: Its antigen is not known.

TCRdb reanalysed the reads using MiXCR and keeps one entry per CDR3 protein. The data contain about 130,000 distinct CDR3 sequences, around 30% of them seen just once; the ten biggest clones take up about 53%. There are 16 residues in the CDR3. The V end was cut by 4 bases, the J end by 2 bases, with 15 bases between. The V gene's germline CDR1 is SGHNT and CDR2 YYREEE (reference sequence). The sequence was collected from a human donor in good health (CMV status not recorded). Some clones in this sample may be carry-over from other donors' samples. Sample: CD8+ T cells from cultured PBMCs, taken from culture after CMV antigen stimulation. The gene calls are TRBV5-4 and TRBJ1-4; D is undetermined. The CDR3 DNA sequence: TGTGCCAGCAGCCCCAGTGGCGGCCTGACTAATGAAAAACTGTTTTTT. Protein: CASSPSGGLTNEKLFF.